This TCR beta chain was retrieved from a study of Tregs in tolerant kidney transplant recipients. The CDR3 spans 12 residues. V was pared by 11 bases and J by 3 bases, with 13 bases between. Germline CDR1 is SEHNR and CDR2 is FQNEAQ (reference sequence). TCRdb's copy holds only in-frame clones and misses some; the assay was immunoSEQ multiplex PCR. The sample includes tens of thousands of clones, approximately 94% of them seen just once. The receptor's source is a human donor who received a combined kidney and bone marrow transplant. The sample here was CD4+ T cells from blood, taken before the transplant. This chain joins TRBV7-9 and TRBJ1-1, with D unclear. CDR3 protein: CAGKRSDTEAFF. CDR3 nucleotides: TGTGCCGGAAAGCGGTCGGACACTGAAGCTTTCTTT.